The subject of this entry is one T cell receptor beta chain. Its antigen is not identified. This entry is derived from a study of glioma-infiltrating T cells. Study-wide results and limits: Tissue and blood shared very few CDR3 sequences. Above-expected tissue-blood divergence occurred in all gliomas, most in low-grade ones.

Amplification of TCR alpha and beta CDR3 regions from RNA used iRepertoire nested multiplex PCR. For one-step reverse transcription and amplification, 100-400 ng of tissue mRNA or PBMC total RNA was used. In TCRdb, the multiplex PCR reads were re-called with MiXCR into one record per CDR3 protein. The sample lists about 140,000 distinct CDR3 sequences; about two fifths were seen once. Germline CDR1 and CDR2: LGHNA and YNFKEQ. The CDR3 has 14 amino acids. V trimming: 1 base; J trimming: 9 bases; junction bases outside the gene matches: 5. This receptor was identified in a human donor with low-grade glioma or glioblastoma, undergoing nonglioma brain surgery, or in good health (not recorded which). This chain joins TRBV4-2 and TRBJ2-1, with 8 bases aligning to TRBD1. Specimen: glioma tissue, nonneoplastic brain tissue, or PBMCs (not recorded which). CDR3 coding DNA: TGTGCCAGCAGCCAAGCGGCAGGGGGCTTTGAGCAGTTCTTC. This sequence encodes CASSQAAGGFEQFF.